Presented here are 18 T cell receptor beta chains from one specimen sequenced in a study of blood T cell repertoires in COVID-19 (dated by TCRdb to the early 2020s). Library prep was done by the immunoSEQ multiplex PCR assay. TCRdb stores this immuneACCESS table with in-frame sequences only. Part of the clones is absent; in the studies checked, under half of the shortfall reflects unresolved V genes, and no reason is known for the rest. Counted in this sample were roughly 60,000 clones; about 81% of them appeared once. Of the sample, about 15% is held by the ten largest clones. The sequenced material came from peripheral blood. These receptor sequences come from a man aged 80 or over with acute or convalescent COVID-19.

The V gene is TRBV30, the J gene TRBJ1-5; the D gene is possibly TRBD1 (6 bases). Deletions cut 0 bases from V and 4 bases from J, with 10 bases between. This CDR3 region has 14 residues. The V gene's germline CDR1 is GTSNPN and CDR2 SVGIG (reference sequence). CDR3 loop: CAWSVQGKNQPQHF. The CDR3 DNA follows: TGTGCCTGGAGTGTTCAGGGGAAGAATCAGCCCCAGCATTTT.

In its sample, this clone was seen once. This chain connects TRBV28 to TRBJ1-1; 8 bases match TRBD1. The germline gives CDR1 MDHEN, CDR2 SYDVKM. The CDR3 sequence is 14 residues long. V shed 6 bases and J 7 bases; nucleotides not matched to a gene: 10. The DNA for the CDR3 is TGTGCCAGCAGGGGCCAGGGGGCGGGCGGTGAAGCTTTCTTT. This translates into CASRGQGAGGEAFF.

The chain has TRBV27 and TRBJ2-2; 9 positions agree with TRBD2. Germline lookup yields CDR1 MNHEY and CDR2 SMNVEV (reference sequence). The CDR3 contains 16 residues. The ends lost 2 bases at V and 0 bases at J; junction bases unmatched: 1. In nucleotides, the CDR3 is TGTGCCAGCAGTTTACTAGCGGGGTCGAACACCGGGGAGCTGTTTTTT. This gives the protein CASSLLAGSNTGELFF.

This clone was seen once. This chain uses TRBV13 with TRBJ1-2; a weak D match, TRBD1 (6 bases). The CDR3 spans 14 residues. Germline V gives CDR1 PRHDT, CDR2 FYEKMQ (reference sequence). Trimming cost V 5 bases and J 5 bases, with 15 bases left between them. In DNA, the CDR3 is TGTGCCAGCAGCCTTCGAACAGGGAATTATGGCTACACCTTC. As protein: CASSLRTGNYGYTF.

This chain links TRBV5-1 with TRBJ1-5; 9 bases map to TRBD1. Trimming took 4 bases from V and 6 from J; bases not matched to a gene: 8. This CDR3 is built from 15 residues. The germline CDR1 and CDR2 sequences are SGHRS and YFSETQ. CDR3 DNA sequence: TGCGCCAGCAGCCCGGGACAGGGAGGGCTTCAGCCCCAGCATTTT. This sequence encodes CASSPGQGGLQPQHF.

This chain uses TRBV14 with TRBJ2-7; 7 positions agree with TRBD1. Germline V gene data show CDR1 as SGHDN and CDR2 as FVKESK. The length of the CDR3 is 14 residues. Trimming removed 4 bases from V and 1 base from J; junction bases left unmatched: 4. CDR3 in DNA: TGTGCCAGCAGCCCCTGGACAGGATCCTACGAGCAGTACTTC. It codes for CASSPWTGSYEQYF.

This chain uses TRBV5-1 with TRBJ1-4; 9 positions agree with TRBD1. Germline loops: CDR1 SGHRS, CDR2 YFSETQ. The junction had 7 bases not matched to a gene; V was cut back by 4 bases and J by 0 bases. The CDR3 length is 17 residues. CDR3 coding DNA: TGCGCCAGCAGCGGACAGGGGCCTACCGCAACTAATGAAAAACTGTTTTTT. Residues: CASSGQGPTATNEKLFF.

The gene calls are TRBV20-1 and TRBJ2-5; no reliable D call. The V end was cut by 3 bases, the J end by 5 bases, with 7 bases between. The CDR3 contains 11 residues. Germline V lookup: CDR1 DFQATT, CDR2 SNEGSKA (reference sequence). The CDR3 coding sequence is TGCAGTGCTAGTGGCGAGGAGACCCAGTACTTC. It specifies CSASGEETQYF.

This clone was recorded only once. The CDR3 DNA reads as TGTGCCAGTAGTATCCTGACAGGGGAGGACACTGAAGCTTTCTTT. Protein sequence: CASSILTGEDTEAFF. V and J are TRBV19 and TRBJ1-1, with TRBD1 matching 8 bases. The CDR3 has 15 residues. The germline gives CDR1 LNHDA, CDR2 SQIVND (reference sequence). The J segment lost 3 bases and the V segment lost 3 bases, leaving 6 bases of the junction unmatched. Full variable domain (missing parts from reference TRBV19 and TRBJ1-1): DGGITQSPKYLFRKEGQNVTLSCEQNLNHDAMYWYRQDPGQGLRLIYYSQIVNDFQKGDIAEGYSVSREKKESFPLTVTSAQKNPTAFYLCASSILTGEDTEAFFGQGTRLTVV.

The chain recombines TRBV18 with TRBJ1-1; possible D gene TRBD1, 6 bases. Germline V gene lookup returns CDR1 KGHSH and CDR2 LQKENI. The CDR3 extends over 14 amino acids. The V end was cut by 2 bases, the J end by 4 bases, with 11 bases between. CDR3 coding DNA: TGTGCCAGCTCACCAATCCCCAGGGGCACTGAAGCTTTCTTT. It codes for CASSPIPRGTEAFF.

The chain employs TRBV4-1 and TRBJ1-1, with D perhaps matching TRBD1 (6 bases). The CDR3 loop spans 14 amino acids. The V and J ends lost 3 bases and 4 bases respectively, with 12 bases between them. Looked up from germline, CDR1 is MGHRA and CDR2 is YSYEKL. The DNA for the CDR3 is TGCGCCAGCAGCCATTCTCAGGGGATCACTGAAGCTTTCTTT. Protein sequence: CASSHSQGITEAFF.

J is TRBJ1-1 and V is TRBV30; weak D call: TRBD1 (5 bases). From germline, CDR1 is GTSNPN and CDR2 SVGIG (reference sequence). V gave up 4 bases and J gave up 3 bases, with 12 bases separating them. The CDR3 has 13 amino acids. In nucleotides, the CDR3 is TGTGCCTGGATTGGGACTCCGTACACTGAAGCTTTCTTT. Its protein product is CAWIGTPYTEAFF.

The chain couples TRBV12-5 to TRBJ1-6; TRBD1 agrees at 7 bases. Germline CDR1 reads LGHNT; CDR2 reads FRNRAP. V gave up 0 bases and J gave up 4 bases; unmatched junction bases: 3. The length of the CDR3 is 16 residues. CDR3 nucleotides: TGTGCTAGTGGTTTGGTAGGGACAGCTTATAATTCACCCCTCCACTTT. Translation gives CASGLVGTAYNSPLHF.

The rearrangement joins TRBV11-3 to TRBJ2-3; D is possibly TRBD1 (6 bases). Germline loops: CDR1 SGHNT, CDR2 YENEEA. The CDR3 totals 15 residues. Between the trimmed V and J ends, which lost 5 bases and 5 bases, there was a span of 17 bases. This CDR3 is CASSIGTTEQDTQYF. The CDR3 DNA reads TGTGCCAGCAGCATCGGGACAACTGAGCAAGATACGCAGTATTTT.

Remarks on this clone: This same CDR3 is encoded by further DNA sequences in the sample. J is TRBJ1-1 and V is TRBV5-1; 10 bases align to TRBD1. Germline CDR1 SGHRS, CDR2 YFSETQ. The CDR3 spans 15 residues. V shed 4 bases, J shed 0 bases, and the junction held 3 bases outside the gene matches. The CDR3 region has the DNA TGCGCCAGCAGCCGGGACAGGGGCATGAACACTGAAGCTTTCTTT. It yields the protein CASSRDRGMNTEAFF.

Only one count was recorded for this clone. The chain recombines TRBV5-1 with TRBJ2-3, with D unresolved. Germline CDR1 SGHRS, CDR2 YFSETQ. V was pared by 0 bases and J by 0 bases, with 11 bases between. The CDR3 is 16 amino acids. The CDR3 region has the DNA TGCGCCAGCAGCTTGGTCGTCCGCGCTAGCACAGATACGCAGTATTTT. Protein product: CASSLVVRASTDTQYF.

The rearrangement links TRBV19 to TRBJ1-1; D may be TRBD1 (5 bases). Germline V gene lookup returns CDR1 LNHDA and CDR2 SQIVND (reference sequence). The CDR3 is 13 amino acids. The V and J ends lost 3 bases and 5 bases respectively, with 10 bases between them. The DNA of the CDR3 is TGTGCCAGTAGTATGGGGCTTCGGACTGAAGCTTTCTTT. Translating gives CASSMGLRTEAFF.

Only a few counts were recorded for this clone. The chain is built from TRBV19 and TRBJ1-1; D possibly corresponds to TRBD1 (5 bases). CDR1 and CDR2 (germline): LNHDA, SQIVND (reference sequence). V shed 6 bases and J shed 3 bases, with 17 bases lying between them. This CDR3 spans 15 amino acids. The CDR3 nucleotides are TGTGCCAGTAGGCTCGATAAGGGGCAGTACACTGAAGCTTTCTTT. Residues: CASRLDKGQYTEAFF. Looking up the rest from reference TRBV19 and TRBJ1-1 gives the full variable domain: DGGITQSPKYLFRKEGQNVTLSCEQNLNHDAMYWYRQDPGQGLRLIYYSQIVNDFQKGDIAEGYSVSREKKESFPLTVTSAQKNPTAFYLCASRLDKGQYTEAFFGQGTRLTVV.